Below, 24 T cell receptor beta chains from the same sample are listed, as sequenced in a study of shared clonotypes between healthy human individuals. Some clones are missing from TCRdb's copy, which holds only in-frame ones; the method was immunoSEQ multiplex PCR. The data contain over 950,000 clones, 77% of them singletons. Sequencing was done on a sample of memory CD4+ T cells from PBMCs. Subset described: CD45RA-negative fraction. The receptors here all came from a man aged 18 to 35 in good health. Some clones in this sample may be carry-over from other donors' samples.

As to this clone: A far larger clone is a single base away, which makes a read error likely. This CDR3 is also generated by other DNA sequences in the sample. The V and J genes are TRBV2 and TRBJ2-7, with 9 bases lining up with TRBD1. The CDR3 is made up of 18 amino acids. V shed 5 bases and J 2 bases; nucleotides not matched to a gene: 16. Looked up from germline, CDR1 is SNHLY and CDR2 is FYNNEI. The chain's CDR3 is CASSIPAQPGQGPYEQYF. The CDR3 bases are TGTGCCAGCAGTATTCCGGCTCAACCGGGACAGGGACCCTACGAGCAGTACTTC.

V and J are TRBV13 and TRBJ1-2, with D possibly being TRBD1 (5 bases). The CDR3 length is 17 residues. V was cut by 5 bases and J by 3 bases, with 22 bases left in between. From germline, CDR1 is PRHDT and CDR2 FYEKMQ (reference sequence). The CDR3 coding sequence is TGTGCCAGCAGCCTCCAGAGGGGACGGATGATTGACTATGGCTACACCTTC. Protein: CASSLQRGRMIDYGYTF.

The gene calls are TRBV28 and TRBJ2-2; 12 nucleotides line up with TRBD2. The V gene's germline CDR1 is MDHEN and CDR2 SYDVKM. Trimming cost V 10 bases and J 5 bases; bases outside gene matches: 5. The CDR3 sequence is 14 residues long. CDR3: CATGLAGHTGELFF. CDR3 nucleotides: TGTGCCACCGGACTAGCGGGGCATACCGGGGAGCTGTTTTTT.

The V and J genes are TRBV10-3 and TRBJ2-1; D is ambiguous. Germline values: CDR1 ENHRY, CDR2 SYGVKD. The V end was cut by 0 bases, the J end by 5 bases, with 8 bases between. This CDR3 is 14 amino acids long. This CDR3 is CAISESFPNNEQFF. The CDR3 region has the DNA TGTGCCATCAGTGAGTCTTTTCCCAACAATGAGCAGTTCTTC.

V is TRBV28 and J is TRBJ2-7; 9 bases agree with TRBD1. CDR1 and CDR2 (germline): MDHEN, SYDVKM. V shed 3 bases and J 9 bases; nucleotides not matched to a gene: 9. This CDR3 spans 14 amino acids. CDR3 residues: CASSLPGQGRGQYF. CDR3 sequence (DNA): TGTGCCAGCAGTTTGCCGGGACAGGGCCGGGGGCAGTACTTC.

The chain employs TRBV19 and TRBJ2-3, with 9 bases aligning to TRBD2. The CDR3 has 18 residues. V trimming: 3 bases; J trimming: 2 bases; junction bases outside the gene matches: 12. Germline lookup yields CDR1 LNHDA and CDR2 SQIVND (reference sequence). CDR3 loop: CASSIRWRLADPTDTQYF. The CDR3 bases are TGTGCCAGTAGTATCAGGTGGAGACTAGCGGACCCCACAGATACGCAGTATTTT.

Worth noting for this clone: Other DNA sequences within the sample encode an identical CDR3. The gene calls are TRBV27 and TRBJ2-7, with TRBD2 identical over 14 bases. The J segment lost 4 bases and the V segment lost 6 bases, leaving 5 bases of the junction unmatched. The CDR3 is 15 amino acids. Looked up from germline, CDR1 is MNHEY and CDR2 is SMNVEV (reference sequence). The CDR3: CASSPGTSGSYEQYF. The CDR3 DNA reads TGTGCCAGCAGCCCCGGGACTAGCGGGAGTTACGAGCAGTACTTC.

This chain connects TRBV7-9 to TRBJ1-5; 8 bases map to TRBD1. CDR3 length: 16 residues. Germline values: CDR1 SEHNR, CDR2 FQNEAQ (reference sequence). J lost 9 bases, V lost 1 base, and 11 bases had no gene match. The DNA for the CDR3 is TGTGCCAGCAGCTTAGGACAGGGGCCGGGGATGGGGCCCCAGCATTTT. Translated: CASSLGQGPGMGPQHF.

There are a few counts of this clone. This chain connects TRBV7-9 to TRBJ2-4; D is uncertain. Trimming pared 3 bases from V and 6 bases from J, leaving 3 bases between. Germline V gene lookup returns CDR1 SEHNR and CDR2 FQNEAQ (reference sequence). The CDR3 sequence is 11 residues long. CDR3 DNA: TGTGCCAGCAGCTTGGGAAACATTCAGTACTTC. This translates into CASSLGNIQYF.

The chain carries TRBV2 and TRBJ2-3, with 7 nucleotides matching TRBD1. After removal of 7 bases from V and 4 bases from J, the junction contained 2 bases not matched to a gene. CDR3 length: 12 amino acids. CDR1 and CDR2 (germline): SNHLY, FYNNEI. The CDR3 sequence: CASTRGPDTQYF. The CDR3 nucleotides read TGTGCCAGCACTAGGGGGCCAGATACGCAGTATTTT.

The genes are TRBV11-2 and TRBJ1-3, with D uncertain. Germline V gives CDR1 SGHAT, CDR2 FQNNGV. Trimming removed 3 bases from V and 0 bases from J, with 15 bases in between. CDR3 size: 17 residues. The CDR3 sequence is CASSFRSGGNSGNTIYF. CDR3 nucleotide sequence: TGTGCCAGCAGCTTTAGGTCCGGCGGAAACTCTGGAAACACCATATATTTT.

Ten or more counts support this clone. The sample holds other DNA sequences that translate to the same CDR3. The V call is TRBV7-9, the J call TRBJ2-2; 9 nucleotides match TRBD2. J gave up 6 bases and V 1 base, and 0 bases lay outside the gene matches. This CDR3 has 14 amino acids. The germline V gene has CDR1 SEHNR and CDR2 FQNEAQ (reference sequence). Here the CDR3 reads CASSLGLAAGELFF. The CDR3 nucleotides read TGTGCCAGCAGCTTAGGACTAGCGGCCGGGGAGCTGTTTTTT.

The CDR3 DNA follows: TGTGCCAGCAGGAAAGAGGCCTACAATGAGCAGTTCTTC. This gives the protein CASRKEAYNEQFF. This chain connects TRBV7-3 to TRBJ2-1; D gene ambiguous. Germline assignment: CDR1 SGHTA and CDR2 FQGTGA. The CDR3 runs to 13 residues. Trimming cost V 6 bases and J 2 bases, with 8 bases left between them.

This clone was seen only once. This may be a read error: a much more frequent sequence differs by one nucleotide. The final CDR3 position lacks the conserved phenylalanine or tryptophan, pointing to a likely read error. The CDR3 coding sequence is TGTGCCAGCAGTTACTACGATCCTAACTATGGCTACACCCTC. Translation gives CASSYYDPNYGYTL. The J gene is TRBJ1-2, the V gene TRBV28; D unresolved. The V gene's germline CDR1 is MDHEN and CDR2 SYDVKM. The CDR3 spans 14 residues. V was cut by 4 bases and J by 0 bases, with 9 bases left in between.

The gene calls are TRBV7-2 and TRBJ2-1, with 7 bases fitting TRBD2. This CDR3 is built from 16 residues. CDR1 SGHTA and CDR2 FQGNSA come from the germline V gene. Losses at the gene ends were 5 bases for V and 0 bases for J; bases not matched to a gene: 7. DNA for the CDR3: TGTGCCAGCAGCACCTCTCGCGGGAGCTCCTACAATGAGCAGTTCTTC. Its protein product is CASSTSRGSSYNEQFF.

This chain connects TRBV15 to TRBJ2-5, with D possibly called TRBD1 or TRBD2 (5 bases each). Germline-derived CDR1 and CDR2 are LNHNV and YYDKDF (reference sequence). The CDR3 is made up of 17 amino acids. The ends were cut back, 1 base at V and 4 bases at J, with 19 bases in the middle. Written as DNA, the CDR3 is TGTGCCACCAGCAGAGCAGCAGGGCCCGCGGCGGGAGAGACCCAGTACTTC. The encoded protein is CATSRAAGPAAGETQYF.

J is TRBJ2-1 and V is TRBV5-1, with unresolved D. Germline V gene data show CDR1 as SGHRS and CDR2 as YFSETQ. This CDR3 region has 14 residues. V was shortened by 3 bases and J by 4 bases, with 11 bases between the two germline ends. The CDR3 loop reads CASSSGNLYNEQFF. The CDR3 bases are TGCGCCAGCAGCTCCGGTAATTTATACAATGAGCAGTTCTTC.

The chain combines TRBV10-3 with TRBJ2-3; D gene unclear. Germline CDR1 is ENHRY and CDR2 is SYGVKD. The CDR3 totals 15 residues. V gave up 4 bases and J gave up 0 bases, with 11 bases separating them. The CDR3 loop reads CAISVVLSSTDTQYF. The CDR3 DNA reads as TGTGCCATCAGTGTCGTCCTCTCTAGCACAGATACGCAGTATTTT.

Note on this clone: This may come from a read error, since a much larger clone is one base off. The CDR3 protein is CASSSHRDTEAFF. Written as DNA, the CDR3 is TGTGCCAGCAGCTCGCACAGGGACACTGAAGCTTTCTTT. The rearrangement links TRBV11-3 to TRBJ1-1, with a possible D match to TRBD1 (6 bases). V was shortened by 4 bases and J by 3 bases, with 9 bases between the two germline ends. This CDR3 spans 13 amino acids. Germline loops: CDR1 SGHNT, CDR2 YENEEA.

A few counts support this clone. The sample holds other DNA sequences that translate to the same CDR3. This chain joins TRBV28 and TRBJ1-1; D remains unclear. V was shortened by 6 bases and J by 0 bases, with 11 bases between the two germline ends. Germline V gives CDR1 MDHEN, CDR2 SYDVKM. The CDR3 consists of 14 residues. CDR3 residues: CASRTGTVNTEAFF. CDR3 sequence (DNA): TGTGCCAGCAGGACGGGTACGGTGAACACTGAAGCTTTCTTT.

The gene calls are TRBV5-6 and TRBJ2-1; D not certain. CDR1 and CDR2 from the germline V gene are SGHDT and YYEEEE. The CDR3 totals 15 residues. V lost 1 base to trimming and J lost 9 bases, with 17 bases between them. CDR3 in DNA: TGTGCCAGCAGCTTGTTCTTTACTACCCAAAGTGAGCAGTTCTTC. Residues: CASSLFFTTQSEQFF.

V and J are TRBV6-5 and TRBJ2-2; 7 bases align to TRBD2. From germline, CDR1 is MNHEY and CDR2 SVGAGI. The CDR3 covers 15 residues. V was clipped by 6 bases and J by 0 bases; unmatched bases: 4. The CDR3 sequence is CASRIGLANTGELFF. The CDR3, as DNA: TGTGCCAGCAGAATAGGACTAGCGAACACCGGGGAGCTGTTTTTT.

The chain uses TRBV6-6 and TRBJ2-7; either TRBD1 or TRBD2 may supply D (5 bases each). CDR3 length equals 16 residues. Germline assignment: CDR1 MNHNY and CDR2 SVGAGI (reference sequence). V dropped 6 bases and J dropped 4 bases, with 22 bases sitting between them. CDR3 DNA: TGTGCCAGCAGGGCAACTAGGATTGGGGCTGGTTACGAGCAGTACTTC. This gives the protein CASRATRIGAGYEQYF.

The rearrangement uses TRBV9 and TRBJ2-5; 8 nucleotides agree with TRBD1. CDR1 is SGDLS, CDR2 YYNGEE, per germline. The CDR3 runs to 15 residues. The trim removed 2 bases at V and 4 bases at J, leaving 7 bases unmatched. The DNA for the CDR3 is TGTGCCAGCAGCGTTACAGACAGGGGACGAGAGACCCAGTACTTC. This sequence encodes CASSVTDRGRETQYF.